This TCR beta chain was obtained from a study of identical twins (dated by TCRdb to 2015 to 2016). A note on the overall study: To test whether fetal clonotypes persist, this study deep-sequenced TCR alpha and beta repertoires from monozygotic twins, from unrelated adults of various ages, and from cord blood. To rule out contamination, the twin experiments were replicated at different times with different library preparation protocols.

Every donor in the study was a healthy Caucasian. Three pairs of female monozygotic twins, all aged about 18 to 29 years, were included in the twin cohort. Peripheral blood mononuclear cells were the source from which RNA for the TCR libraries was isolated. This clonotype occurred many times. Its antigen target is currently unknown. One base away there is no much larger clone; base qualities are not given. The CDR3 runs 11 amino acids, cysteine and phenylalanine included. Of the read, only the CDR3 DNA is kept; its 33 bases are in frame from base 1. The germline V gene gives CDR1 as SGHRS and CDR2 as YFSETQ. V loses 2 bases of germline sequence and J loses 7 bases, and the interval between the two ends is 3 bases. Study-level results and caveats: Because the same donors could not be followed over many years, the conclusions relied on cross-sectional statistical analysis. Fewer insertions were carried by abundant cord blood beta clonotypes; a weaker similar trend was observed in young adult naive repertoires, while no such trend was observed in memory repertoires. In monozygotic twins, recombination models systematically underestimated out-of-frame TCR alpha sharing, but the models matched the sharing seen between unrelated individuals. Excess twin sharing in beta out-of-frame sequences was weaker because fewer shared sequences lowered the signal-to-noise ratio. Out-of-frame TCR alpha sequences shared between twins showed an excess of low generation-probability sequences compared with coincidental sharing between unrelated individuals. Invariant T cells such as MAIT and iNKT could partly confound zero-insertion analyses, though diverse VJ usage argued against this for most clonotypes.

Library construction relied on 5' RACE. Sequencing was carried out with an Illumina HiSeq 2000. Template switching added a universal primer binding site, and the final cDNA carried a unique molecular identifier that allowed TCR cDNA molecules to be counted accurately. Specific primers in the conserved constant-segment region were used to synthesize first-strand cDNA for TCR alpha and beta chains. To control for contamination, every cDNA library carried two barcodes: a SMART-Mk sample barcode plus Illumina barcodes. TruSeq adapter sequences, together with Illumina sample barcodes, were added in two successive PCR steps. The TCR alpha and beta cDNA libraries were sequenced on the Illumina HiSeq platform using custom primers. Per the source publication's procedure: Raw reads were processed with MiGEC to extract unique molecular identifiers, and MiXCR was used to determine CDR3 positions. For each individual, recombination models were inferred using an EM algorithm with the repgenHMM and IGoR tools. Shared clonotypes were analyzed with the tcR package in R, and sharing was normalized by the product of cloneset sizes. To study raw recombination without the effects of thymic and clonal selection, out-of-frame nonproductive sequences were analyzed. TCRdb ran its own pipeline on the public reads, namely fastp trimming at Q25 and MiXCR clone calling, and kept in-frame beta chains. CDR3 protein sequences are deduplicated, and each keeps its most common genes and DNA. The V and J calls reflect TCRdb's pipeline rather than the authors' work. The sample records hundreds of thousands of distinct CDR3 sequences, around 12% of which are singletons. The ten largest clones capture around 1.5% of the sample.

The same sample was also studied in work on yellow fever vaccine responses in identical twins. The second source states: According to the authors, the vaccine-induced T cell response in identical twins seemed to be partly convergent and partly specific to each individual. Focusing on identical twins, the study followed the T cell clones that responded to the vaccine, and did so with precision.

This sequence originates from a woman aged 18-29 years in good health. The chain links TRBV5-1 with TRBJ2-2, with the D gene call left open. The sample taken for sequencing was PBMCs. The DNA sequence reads TGCGCCAGCAGCTTTGTCGGGGAGCTGTTTTTT. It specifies CASSFVGELFF. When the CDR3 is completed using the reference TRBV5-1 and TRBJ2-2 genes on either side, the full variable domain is KAGVTQTPRYLIKTRGQQVTLSCSPISGHRSVSWYQQTPGQGLQFLFEYFSETQRNKGNFPGRFSGRQFSNSRSEMNVSTLELGDSALYLCASSFVGELFFGEGSRLTVL.